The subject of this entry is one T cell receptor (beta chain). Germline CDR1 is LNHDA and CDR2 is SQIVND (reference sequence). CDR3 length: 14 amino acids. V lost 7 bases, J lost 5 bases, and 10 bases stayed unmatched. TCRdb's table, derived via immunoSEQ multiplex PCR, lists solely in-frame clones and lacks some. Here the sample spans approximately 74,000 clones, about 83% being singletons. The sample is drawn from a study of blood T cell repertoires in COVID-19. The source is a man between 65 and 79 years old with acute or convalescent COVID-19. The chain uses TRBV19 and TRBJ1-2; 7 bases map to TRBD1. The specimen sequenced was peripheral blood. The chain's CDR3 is CASKAQGNSYGYTF. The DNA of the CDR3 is TGTGCCAGTAAGGCACAGGGGAATTCATATGGCTACACCTTC.